These T cell receptor beta chains were read from a single sample in a study of blood T cell repertoires in COVID-19. TCRdb's table, derived via immunoSEQ multiplex PCR, lists solely in-frame clones and lacks some. The sample shows hundreds of thousands of clones, roughly 87% of them seen only once. The sequenced sample consisted of PBMCs or T cells enriched from blood (not recorded which). Source of these receptors: a woman between 18 and 30 years old who had recovered from COVID-19. Both conserved end residues are trimmed from each CDR3. Expanded clones get a size class; other rows say once, few or many, or leave the size out.

>-|TRBV11-3
ASSLSGGAYEQY
>-|TRBV4-3
ASSHKSGGYSTDTQY
>once|TRBV27
ASSSIGTGSNTIY
>once|TRBV21-1
ASSNRDRQDNEQF
>-|TRBV7-3
ASSLMGGLPSGANVLT
>-|TRBV27
ASSLFHLGGQSRSPLH
>-|TRBV5-6
ASSIGQSGYT
>-|TRBV5-1
ASSLAGSATAGYT
>-|TRBV18
ASSPGSSEHEQY
>-|TRBV11-2
ASSLASEAF
>-|TRBV9
ASSVTAQTNTEAF
>-|TRBV4-3
ASSQESRTGEKLF
>-|TRBV6-5
ASSRGTATNEKLF
>few|TRBV3-1/TRBV3-2
ASSHPGQGDYGYT
>-|TRBV11-2
ASSRDRLTGELF
>-|TRBV28
ASRHGTGGVFLSYNEQF
>-|TRBV30
AWAPWDFRDTEAF
>once|TRBV18
ASSDRQGFGYT
>-|TRBV28
ASSLGQPSYLNTEAF
>-|TRBV30
AWSVGTGDTEAF
>few|TRBV5-1
ASSLDFSSYNEQF